These 28 T cell receptor beta chains came from one sample sequenced in a study of Ad26.COV2.S vaccination and SARS-CoV-2 variants. Treatment given: about 20 received Ad26.COV2.S at low or high dose, single or two shots; 5 received placebo; per-sample allocation not given. Collection of the samples took place on day 63 after the first injection of vaccine or placebo. Method: immunoSEQ multiplex PCR; TCRdb's copy keeps in-frame clones and lacks some. The sample shows about 280,000 clones, approximately 89% of them seen only once. Sequenced here: peripheral blood, sampled in a trial of Ad26.COV2.S vaccine versus placebo. The origin of the receptors is a person aged 18-60 years who received the Ad26.COV2.S COVID-19 vaccine or a placebo.

The chain recombines TRBV30 with TRBJ1-2, with 7 bases fitting TRBD1. The CDR3 totals 17 residues. J gave up 1 base and V 0 bases, and 11 bases lay outside the gene matches. CDR1 GTSNPN and CDR2 SVGIG come from the germline V gene (reference sequence). The CDR3 spells CAWSVPPGTVINYGYTF. The CDR3 DNA reads as TGTGCCTGGAGTGTCCCCCCCGGGACAGTAATTAACTATGGCTACACCTTC.

The genes are TRBV4-1 and TRBJ2-2; D is perhaps TRBD2 (9 bases). This CDR3 spans 17 amino acids. V lost 4 bases to trimming and J lost 1 base, with 16 bases between them. CDR1 and CDR2 (germline): MGHRA, YSYEKL. DNA for the CDR3: TGCGCCAGCAGCCTGCGGGGGGGGACAGGGAACACCGGGGAGCTGTTTTTT. It codes for CASSLRGGTGNTGELFF.

This chain uses TRBV27 with TRBJ2-1, with a tentative D call TRBD1 (6 bases). V was trimmed by 3 bases and J by 4 bases, leaving 13 bases between them. This CDR3 region has 15 residues. CDR1 MNHEY and CDR2 SMNVEV come from the germline V gene (reference sequence). The CDR3 DNA reads as TGTGCCAGCAGTTTTCTCGGGACACAATACAATGAGCAGTTCTTC. It yields the protein CASSFLGTQYNEQFF.

The chain carries TRBV29-1 and TRBJ1-4; 11 positions match TRBD1. V gave up 4 bases and J gave up 3 bases; unmatched junction bases: 1. The CDR3 is 14 residues long. CDR1 is SQVTM, CDR2 ANQGSEA, per germline. The DNA for the CDR3 is TGCAGCGTTGGGACAGGGGGCCCTAATGAAAAACTGTTTTTT. Residues: CSVGTGGPNEKLFF.

In this sample, this clone turned up a few times. The chain uses TRBV27 and TRBJ2-3; D is perhaps TRBD1 (6 bases). The CDR3 runs to 16 residues. Germline values: CDR1 MNHEY, CDR2 SMNVEV (reference sequence). Deletions cut 0 bases from V and 6 bases from J, with 16 bases between. CDR3 DNA: TGTGCCAGCAGTTTATCCTCATTACAGAGGGGGGATACGCAGTATTTT. It encodes CASSLSSLQRGDTQYF.

CDR3 region: CATKANGPGGYTF. The CDR3 DNA is TGTGCCACCAAAGCTAACGGGCCCGGCGGCTACACCTTC. The chain recombines TRBV6-6 with TRBJ1-2; no clear D gene. There are 13 residues in the CDR3. V dropped 10 bases and J dropped 8 bases, with 20 bases sitting between them. Per the germline V gene, CDR1 is MNHNY and CDR2 is SVGAGI (reference sequence).

The rearrangement joins TRBV20-1 to TRBJ2-7; tentatively, D is TRBD1 (5 bases). The CDR3 sequence is 13 residues long. The V gene lost 3 bases and the J gene lost 2 bases, with 11 bases spanning the gap. Germline assignment: CDR1 DFQATT and CDR2 SNEGSKA (reference sequence). The CDR3 DNA is TGCAGTGCTAGTATTGGGGCGGCCTACGAGCAGTACTTC. Amino acids: CSASIGAAYEQYF.

The chain employs TRBV2 and TRBJ2-7; 8 nucleotides agree with TRBD1. The CDR3 runs 15 residues. Germline trimming cut 6 bases from V and 1 base from J; bases unmatched to any gene: 8. Germline V gene sequence: CDR1 SNHLY, CDR2 FYNNEI. In DNA, the CDR3 is TGTGCCAGCAGCTCCGGGACAGGTTCTTCCTACGAGCAGTACTTC. Amino acid sequence: CASSSGTGSSYEQYF.

This chain uses TRBV3-1 (or the pseudogene TRBV3-2) with TRBJ1-4; TRBD1 aligns across 8 bases. V dropped 0 bases and J dropped 7; count of bases not matched to a gene: 4. The CDR3 totals 15 residues. Germline V CDR1 and CDR2: LGHDT, YNNKEL (reference sequence). The CDR3 nucleotides are TGTGCCAGCAGCCAAGATGGCACAGGGGGTGAAAAACTGTTTTTT. Translating it yields CASSQDGTGGEKLFF.

The chain joins TRBV28 to TRBJ2-3; 14 positions agree with TRBD2. J was trimmed by 6 bases and V by 5 bases; bases with no gene match: 7. The CDR3 length is 16 residues. Germline V lookup: CDR1 MDHEN, CDR2 SYDVKM. The DNA for the CDR3 is TGTGCCAGCAGTCCGGGACTAGCGGGAGATGGCGATACGCAGTATTTT. Translated: CASSPGLAGDGDTQYF.

The rearrangement uses TRBV6-5 and TRBJ2-7, with 7 bases identical to TRBD2. Losses at the gene ends were 9 bases for V and 6 bases for J; bases not matched to a gene: 14. This CDR3 has 14 amino acids. Germline CDR1 is MNHEY and CDR2 is SVGAGI. The CDR3 is CASGDYLLFGEQYF. The DNA for the CDR3 is TGTGCCAGTGGGGACTACCTTCTTTTCGGCGAGCAGTACTTC.

This clone came up once. The gene calls are TRBV5-5 and TRBJ2-7; TRBD1 agrees at 8 bases. The junction had 8 bases not matched to a gene; V was cut back by 7 bases and J by 2 bases. This CDR3 is 14 amino acids long. The germline gives CDR1 SGHKS, CDR2 YYEKEE (reference sequence). CDR3 protein: CASAPGTGTYEQYF. The CDR3 DNA sequence: TGTGCCAGCGCGCCCGGGACAGGTACCTACGAGCAGTACTTC.

The V call is TRBV29-1, the J call TRBJ1-1, with TRBD1 identical over 10 bases. V lost 4 bases and J lost 6; bases outside the gene matches: 8. The CDR3 totals 14 residues. Germline assignment: CDR1 SQVTM and CDR2 ANQGSEA. Here the CDR3 reads CSVVGRDRGSEAFF. CDR3 bases: TGCAGCGTTGTGGGCCGGGACAGGGGATCTGAAGCTTTCTTT.

The chain has TRBV6-2 or TRBV6-3 and TRBJ1-2; D remains ambiguous. The CDR3 sequence is 13 residues long. The ends were cut back, 4 bases at V and 4 bases at J, with 10 bases in the middle. Germline V CDR1 and CDR2: MNHEY, SVGEGT. The CDR3 is CASSSSAIYGYTF. The CDR3 region has the DNA TGTGCCAGCAGTTCCTCAGCAATCTATGGCTACACCTTC.

The chain has TRBV28 and TRBJ2-2; 10 nucleotides agree with TRBD1. In germline, CDR1 is MDHEN, CDR2 SYDVKM. V trimming: 8 bases; J trimming: 5 bases; junction bases outside the gene matches: 5. The CDR3 runs to 14 residues. CDR3 loop: CASRRDRGTGELFF. Written as DNA, the CDR3 is TGTGCCAGCCGAAGGGACAGGGGAACCGGGGAGCTGTTTTTT.

This clone was observed a single time. CDR3: CASSLISRPANEQYF. In DNA form, the CDR3 reads TGTGCCAGCAGCTTAATCTCCCGACCGGCCAACGAGCAGTACTTC. The V call is TRBV7-9, the J call TRBJ2-7; D is unresolved. CDR1 and CDR2 from the germline V gene are SEHNR and FQNEAQ (reference sequence). The CDR3 runs 15 residues. Trimming left V 2 bases short and J 5 bases short, with 16 bases between.

This chain joins TRBV9 and TRBJ1-5; no definite D call. Germline assignment: CDR1 SGDLS and CDR2 YYNGEE. The germline V and J ends were trimmed by 4 bases and 3 bases, with 14 bases remaining between them. The CDR3 spans 15 residues. The CDR3 coding sequence is TGTGCCAGCAGCCCTTGGGGAGGAGTCAATCAGCCCCAGCATTTT. It encodes CASSPWGGVNQPQHF.

The V and J genes are TRBV6-5 and TRBJ1-6; 9 nucleotides agree with TRBD1. V was clipped by 6 bases and J by 8 bases; unmatched bases: 8. The germline V gene encodes CDR1 MNHEY and CDR2 SVGAGI. The length of the CDR3 is 15 residues. CDR3 coding DNA: TGTGCCAGCAGGCTGAACAGGGGGCCGGATTCACCCCTCCACTTT. It yields the protein CASRLNRGPDSPLHF.

This clone has just one count. The rearrangement links TRBV5-1 to TRBJ2-4, with a weak D call TRBD2 (6 bases). With 5 bases removed from V and 0 bases from J, the gap between germline ends came to 6 bases. The CDR3 contains 13 residues. Germline CDR1 and CDR2: SGHRS and YFSETQ. This CDR3 reads CASREGAKNIQYF. The DNA of the CDR3 is TGCGCCAGCAGGGAGGGAGCCAAAAACATTCAGTACTTC. Together with reference TRBV5-1 and TRBJ2-4, the CDR3 gives the full variable domain: KAGVTQTPRYLIKTRGQQVTLSCSPISGHRSVSWYQQTPGQGLQFLFEYFSETQRNKGNFPGRFSGRQFSNSRSEMNVSTLELGDSALYLCASREGAKNIQYFGAGTRLSVL.

V and J are TRBV5-1 and TRBJ1-5, with D possibly TRBD1 on 6 matching bases. There are 15 residues in the CDR3. The germline V gene encodes CDR1 SGHRS and CDR2 YFSETQ. V lost 4 bases and J 1 base, leaving 12 bases between the germline ends. CDR3 nucleotides: TGCGCCAGCAGCGAAGGGGGGCTGAGCAATCAGCCCCAGCATTTT. It specifies CASSEGGLSNQPQHF.

As regards this clone: At the DNA level, this CDR3 is encoded by other sequences in the same sample as well. J is TRBJ2-5 and V is TRBV20-1; D uncertain. The CDR3 covers 10 residues. Trimming shortened V by 6 bases and J by 2 bases, and 4 bases separated the two germline ends. CDR1 DFQATT and CDR2 SNEGSKA come from the germline V gene (reference sequence). Written as DNA, the CDR3 is TGCAGTGCCCGACAAGAGACCCAGTACTTC. It is translated as CSARQETQYF.

The chain couples TRBV10-2 to TRBJ1-1; 7 nucleotides agree with TRBD1. The length of the CDR3 is 16 residues. Germline V CDR1 and CDR2: WSHSY, SAAADI. With V trimmed by 5 bases and J by 4 bases, 13 bases remained unmatched. CDR3 sequence reads: CASSPTGMGAPTEAFF. Written as DNA, the CDR3 is TGCGCCAGCAGTCCGACAGGGATGGGTGCCCCCACTGAAGCTTTCTTT.

The CDR3 nucleotides are TGTGCCAGCCCCGGGAGGGGCTTTAATACCTACGAGCAGTACTTC. Amino acids: CASPGRGFNTYEQYF. The chain recombines TRBV6-5 with TRBJ2-7; TRBD2 matches at 8 bases. The CDR3 totals 15 residues. Germline CDR1 is MNHEY and CDR2 is SVGAGI. The V gene end was trimmed by 8 bases and the J gene end by 2 bases; junction bases not matched to a gene: 11.

V is TRBV25-1 and J is TRBJ2-1, with 8 bases that match TRBD2. In germline, CDR1 is MGHDK, CDR2 SYGVNS. The CDR3 extends over 17 amino acids. V trimming: 6 bases; J trimming: 1 base; junction bases outside the gene matches: 11. The CDR3 reads CASSPLGLAGSYNEQFF. CDR3 DNA sequence: TGTGCCAGCAGCCCGCTCGGGTTAGCGGGGTCCTACAATGAGCAGTTCTTC.

This chain joins TRBV5-1 and TRBJ1-2; the match to TRBD1 covers 7 bases. CDR1 is SGHRS, CDR2 YFSETQ, per germline. The CDR3 sequence is 14 residues long. V shed 2 bases, J shed 3 bases, and the junction held 4 bases outside the gene matches. The CDR3 here is CASSFGQADYGYTF. DNA for the CDR3: TGCGCCAGCAGCTTCGGACAGGCCGACTATGGCTACACCTTC. Full variable domain (outside the CDR3, taken from reference TRBV5-1 and TRBJ1-2): KAGVTQTPRYLIKTRGQQVTLSCSPISGHRSVSWYQQTPGQGLQFLFEYFSETQRNKGNFPGRFSGRQFSNSRSEMNVSTLELGDSALYLCASSFGQADYGYTFGSGTRLTVV.

This clone was found once. V gene TRBV28 combines with J gene TRBJ2-3; 7 bases fit TRBD2. V was pared by 4 bases and J by 10 bases, with 11 bases of the junction left unmatched. The CDR3 covers 14 residues. Per germline, CDR1 MDHEN and CDR2 SYDVKM. The CDR3 region is CASSSGTKWGAQYF. DNA for the CDR3: TGTGCCAGCAGTTCAGGGACTAAGTGGGGGGCGCAGTATTTT.

This chain connects TRBV6-5 to TRBJ2-7; 9 nucleotides match TRBD1. The germline V gene encodes CDR1 MNHEY and CDR2 SVGAGI. The ends lost 5 bases at V and 5 bases at J; junction bases unmatched: 10. The CDR3 length is 15 residues. CDR3 loop: CASSRSGQGSDEQYF. The CDR3 nucleotides are TGTGCCAGCAGTCGCTCGGGACAGGGAAGCGACGAGCAGTACTTC.

As DNA, the CDR3 is TGTGCCAGCAGCCCTCCCTGGTCTAGCACAGATACGCAGTATTTT. This translates into CASSPPWSSTDTQYF. J is TRBJ2-3 and V is TRBV5-5; D is unresolved. Trimming removed 4 bases from V and 0 bases from J, with 12 bases in between. Germline loops: CDR1 SGHKS, CDR2 YYEKEE (reference sequence). CDR3 length equals 15 residues. The full variable domain, completed using reference TRBV5-5 and TRBJ2-3, is DAGVTQSPTHLIKTRGQQVTLRCSPISGHKSVSWYQQVLGQGPQFIFQYYEKEERGRGNFPDRFSARQFPNYSSELNVNALLLGDSALYLCASSPPWSSTDTQYFGPGTRLTVL.